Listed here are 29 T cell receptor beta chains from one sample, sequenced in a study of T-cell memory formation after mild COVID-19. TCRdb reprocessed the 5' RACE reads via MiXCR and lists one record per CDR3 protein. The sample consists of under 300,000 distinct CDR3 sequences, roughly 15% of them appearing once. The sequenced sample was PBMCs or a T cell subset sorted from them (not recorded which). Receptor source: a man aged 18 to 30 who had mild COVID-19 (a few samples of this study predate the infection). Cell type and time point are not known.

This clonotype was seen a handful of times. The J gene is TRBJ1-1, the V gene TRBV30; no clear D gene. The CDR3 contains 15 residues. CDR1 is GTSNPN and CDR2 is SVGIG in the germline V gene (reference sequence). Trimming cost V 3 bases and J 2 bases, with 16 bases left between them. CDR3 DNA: TGTGCCTGGAGGCGGGCCGAATACCTTAACACTGAAGCTTTCTTT. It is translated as CAWRRAEYLNTEAFF. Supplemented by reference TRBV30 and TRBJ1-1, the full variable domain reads SQTIHQWPATLVQPVGSPLSLECTVEGTSNPNLYWYRQAAGRGLQLLFYSVGIGQISSEVPQNLSASRPQDRQFILSSKKLLLSDSGFYLCAWRRAEYLNTEAFFGQGTRLTVV.

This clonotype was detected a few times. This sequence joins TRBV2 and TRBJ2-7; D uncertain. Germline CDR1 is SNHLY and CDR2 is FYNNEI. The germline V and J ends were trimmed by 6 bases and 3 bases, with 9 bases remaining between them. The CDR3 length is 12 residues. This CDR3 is CASSLLDYEQYF. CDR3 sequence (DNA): TGTGCCAGCAGCCTCCTAGACTACGAGCAGTACTTC. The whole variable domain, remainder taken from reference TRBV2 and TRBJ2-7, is EPEVTQTPSHQVTQMGQEVILRCVPISNHLYFYWYRQILGQKVEFLVSFYNNEISEKSEIFDDQFSVERPDGSNFTLKIRSTKLEDSAMYFCASSLLDYEQYFGPGTRLTVT.

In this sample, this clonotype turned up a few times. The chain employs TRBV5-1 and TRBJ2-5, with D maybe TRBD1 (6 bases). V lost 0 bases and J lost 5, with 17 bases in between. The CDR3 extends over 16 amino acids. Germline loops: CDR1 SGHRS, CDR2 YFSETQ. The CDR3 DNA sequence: TGCGCCAGCAGCTTGGGCAGACAGGCTAAGTGGGAGACCCAGTACTTC. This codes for CASSLGRQAKWETQYF.

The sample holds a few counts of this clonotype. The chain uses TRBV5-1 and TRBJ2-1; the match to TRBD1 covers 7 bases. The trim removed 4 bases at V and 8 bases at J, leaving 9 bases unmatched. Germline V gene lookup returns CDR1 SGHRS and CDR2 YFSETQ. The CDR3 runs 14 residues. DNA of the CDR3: TGCGCCAGCAGCAACAGGACAGGTGGGGATGAGCAGTTCTTC. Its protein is CASSNRTGGDEQFF.

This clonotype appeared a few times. The CDR3 spells CASSSLPGARELFF. Here the CDR3 DNA reads TGCGCCAGCAGCTCATTACCTGGGGCGAGGGAGCTGTTTTTT. The chain has TRBV5-1 and TRBJ2-2, with D possibly matching TRBD1 (5 bases). V lost 3 bases and J 9 bases, leaving 15 bases between the germline ends. The CDR3 contains 14 residues. CDR1 is SGHRS and CDR2 is YFSETQ in the germline V gene.

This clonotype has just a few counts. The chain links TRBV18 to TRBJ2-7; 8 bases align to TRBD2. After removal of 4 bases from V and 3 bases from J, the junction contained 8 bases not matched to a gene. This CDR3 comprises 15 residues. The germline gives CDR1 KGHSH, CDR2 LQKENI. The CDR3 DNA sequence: TGTGCCAGCTCACTATCACTAGCGGAGCACTACGAGCAGTACTTC. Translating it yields CASSLSLAEHYEQYF.

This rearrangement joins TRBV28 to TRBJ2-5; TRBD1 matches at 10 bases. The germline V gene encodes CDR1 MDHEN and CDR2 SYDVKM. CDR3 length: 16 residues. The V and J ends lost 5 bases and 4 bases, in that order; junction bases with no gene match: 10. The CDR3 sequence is CASSPSGTGVPETQYF. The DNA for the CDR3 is TGTGCCAGCAGTCCGAGCGGGACAGGGGTCCCAGAGACCCAGTACTTC.

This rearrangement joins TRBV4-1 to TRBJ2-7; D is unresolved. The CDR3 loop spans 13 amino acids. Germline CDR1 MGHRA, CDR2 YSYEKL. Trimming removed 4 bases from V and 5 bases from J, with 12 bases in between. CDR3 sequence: CASSPRPLHEQYF. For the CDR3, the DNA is TGCGCCAGCAGCCCTAGGCCCTTACACGAGCAGTACTTC.

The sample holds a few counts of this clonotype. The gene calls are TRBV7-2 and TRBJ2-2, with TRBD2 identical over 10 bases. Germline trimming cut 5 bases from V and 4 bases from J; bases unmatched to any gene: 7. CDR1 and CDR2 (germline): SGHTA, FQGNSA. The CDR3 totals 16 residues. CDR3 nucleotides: TGTGCCAGCAGCCTTTCTAGCGGGGGACCCACCGGGGAGCTGTTTTTT. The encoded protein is CASSLSSGGPTGELFF.

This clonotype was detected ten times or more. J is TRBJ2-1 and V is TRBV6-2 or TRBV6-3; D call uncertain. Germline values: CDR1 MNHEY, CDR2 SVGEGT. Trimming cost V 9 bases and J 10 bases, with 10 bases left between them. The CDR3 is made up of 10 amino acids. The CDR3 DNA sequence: TGTGCCAGGGACGCTCGCGAGCAGTTCTTC. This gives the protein CARDAREQFF.

The CDR3 sequence is CASSSRDRAQETQYF. Written as DNA, the CDR3 is TGTGCCAGCAGTTCCAGGGACAGGGCGCAAGAGACCCAGTACTTC. The V call is TRBV5-6, the J call TRBJ2-5, with 9 bases matching TRBD1. CDR1 is SGHDT and CDR2 is YYEEEE in the germline V gene. The CDR3 contains 15 residues. V was clipped by 5 bases and J by 2 bases; unmatched bases: 7.

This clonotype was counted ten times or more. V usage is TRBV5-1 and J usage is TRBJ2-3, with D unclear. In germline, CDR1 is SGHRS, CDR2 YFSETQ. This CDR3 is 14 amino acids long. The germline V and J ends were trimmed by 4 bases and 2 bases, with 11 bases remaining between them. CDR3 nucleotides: TGCGCCAGCAGCGTCGTAGATCACACAGATACGCAGTATTTT. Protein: CASSVVDHTDTQYF.

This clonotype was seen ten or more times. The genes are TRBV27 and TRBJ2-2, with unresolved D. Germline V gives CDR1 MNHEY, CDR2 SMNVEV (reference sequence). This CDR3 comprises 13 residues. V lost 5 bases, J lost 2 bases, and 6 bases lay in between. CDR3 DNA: TGTGCCAGCAGTCCCGTTAACACCGGGGAGCTGTTTTTT. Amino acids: CASSPVNTGELFF.

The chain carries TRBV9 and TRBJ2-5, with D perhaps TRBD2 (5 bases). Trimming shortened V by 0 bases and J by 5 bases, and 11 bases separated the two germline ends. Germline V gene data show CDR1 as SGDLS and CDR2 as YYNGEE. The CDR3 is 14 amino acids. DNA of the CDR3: TGTGCCAGCAGCGTAGGCCCATCGGGGGAGACCCAGTACTTC. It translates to CASSVGPSGETQYF.

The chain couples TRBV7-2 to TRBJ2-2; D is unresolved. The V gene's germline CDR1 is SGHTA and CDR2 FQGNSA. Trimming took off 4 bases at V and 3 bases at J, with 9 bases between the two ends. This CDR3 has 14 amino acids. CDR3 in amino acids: CASSSWAHTGELFF. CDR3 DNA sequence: TGTGCCAGCAGCTCTTGGGCCCACACCGGGGAGCTGTTTTTT.

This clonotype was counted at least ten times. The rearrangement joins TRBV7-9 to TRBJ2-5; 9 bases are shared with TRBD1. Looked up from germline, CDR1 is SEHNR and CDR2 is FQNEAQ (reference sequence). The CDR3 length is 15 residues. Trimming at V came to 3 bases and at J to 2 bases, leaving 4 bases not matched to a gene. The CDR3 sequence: CASSLGDREQETQYF. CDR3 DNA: TGTGCCAGCAGCTTGGGGGACAGGGAGCAAGAGACCCAGTACTTC. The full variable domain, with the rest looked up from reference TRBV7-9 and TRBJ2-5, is DTGVSQNPRHKITKRGQNVTFRCDPISEHNRLYWYRQTLGQGPEFLTYFQNEAQLEKSRLLSDRFSAERPKGSFSTLEIQRTEQGDSAMYLCASSLGDREQETQYFGPGTRLLVL.

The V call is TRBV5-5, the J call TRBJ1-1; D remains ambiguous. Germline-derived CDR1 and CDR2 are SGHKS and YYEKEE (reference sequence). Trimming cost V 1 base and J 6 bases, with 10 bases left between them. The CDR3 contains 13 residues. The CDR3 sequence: CASSLWPWSEAFF. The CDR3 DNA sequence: TGTGCCAGCAGCTTGTGGCCCTGGTCTGAAGCTTTCTTT.

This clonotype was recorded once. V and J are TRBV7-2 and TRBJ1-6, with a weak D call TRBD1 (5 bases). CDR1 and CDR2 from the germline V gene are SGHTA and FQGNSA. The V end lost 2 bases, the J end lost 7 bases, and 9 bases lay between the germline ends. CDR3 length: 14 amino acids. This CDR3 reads CASSLRQGNSPLHF. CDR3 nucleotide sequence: TGTGCCAGCAGCTTAAGGCAGGGAAATTCACCCCTCCACTTT.

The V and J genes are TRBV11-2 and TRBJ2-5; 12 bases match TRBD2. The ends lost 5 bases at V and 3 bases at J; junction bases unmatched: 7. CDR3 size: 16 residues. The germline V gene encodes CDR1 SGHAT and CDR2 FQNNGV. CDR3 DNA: TGTGCCAGCAGCCCCGCGACTAGCGGGGGAGAAGAGACCCAGTACTTC. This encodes CASSPATSGGEETQYF.

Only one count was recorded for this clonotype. In DNA form, the CDR3 reads TGTGCCAGCAGCCAAGATCCAGGAGGCGGCTTGGGGCAAGACGAGCAGTACTTC. Encoded protein: CASSQDPGGGLGQDEQYF. V and J are TRBV4-2 and TRBJ2-7; the D gene could be TRBD1 or TRBD2 (5 bases each). CDR3 length equals 18 residues. CDR1 and CDR2 (germline): LGHNA, YNFKEQ. The germline V and J ends were trimmed by 0 bases and 5 bases, with 23 bases remaining between them.

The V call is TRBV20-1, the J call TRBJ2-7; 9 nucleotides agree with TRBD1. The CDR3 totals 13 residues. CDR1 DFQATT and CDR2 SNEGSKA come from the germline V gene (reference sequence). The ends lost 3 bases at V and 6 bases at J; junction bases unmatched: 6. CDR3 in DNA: TGCAGTGCTAGCTTTCCGGGACAGGGCGAGCAGTACGTC. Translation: CSASFPGQGEQYV.

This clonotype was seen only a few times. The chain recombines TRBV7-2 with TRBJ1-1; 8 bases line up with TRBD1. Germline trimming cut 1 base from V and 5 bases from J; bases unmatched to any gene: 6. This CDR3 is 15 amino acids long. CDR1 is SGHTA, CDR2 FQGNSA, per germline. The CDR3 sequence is CASSLVGQGGTEAFF. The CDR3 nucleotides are TGTGCCAGCAGCTTAGTAGGACAGGGAGGAACTGAAGCTTTCTTT.

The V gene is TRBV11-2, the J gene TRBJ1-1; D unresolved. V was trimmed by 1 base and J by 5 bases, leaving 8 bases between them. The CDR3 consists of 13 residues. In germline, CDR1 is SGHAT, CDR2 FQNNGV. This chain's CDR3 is CASSLVRQTEAFF. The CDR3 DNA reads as TGTGCCAGCAGCTTAGTCAGGCAGACTGAAGCTTTCTTT.

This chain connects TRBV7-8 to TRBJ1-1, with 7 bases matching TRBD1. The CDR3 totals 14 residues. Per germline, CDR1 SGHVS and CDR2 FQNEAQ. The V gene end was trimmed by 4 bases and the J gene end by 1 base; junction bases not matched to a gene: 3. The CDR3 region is CASSWRQGNTEAFF. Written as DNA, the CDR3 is TGTGCCAGCAGCTGGCGACAGGGGAACACTGAAGCTTTCTTT. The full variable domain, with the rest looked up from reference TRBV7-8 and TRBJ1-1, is GAGVSQSPRYKVAKRGQDVALRCDPISGHVSLFWYQQALGQGPEFLTYFQNEAQLDKSGLPSDRFFAERPEGSVSTLKIQRTQQEDSAVYLCASSWRQGNTEAFFGQGTRLTVV.

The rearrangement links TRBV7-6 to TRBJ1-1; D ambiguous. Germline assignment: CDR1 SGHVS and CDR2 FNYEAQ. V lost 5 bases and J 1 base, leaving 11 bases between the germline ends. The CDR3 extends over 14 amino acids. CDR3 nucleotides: TGTGCCAGCAGCCTGATGACCGAGAACACTGAAGCTTTCTTT. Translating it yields CASSLMTENTEAFF.

The CDR3 DNA is TGTGCCAGCAGCCAAGAAAACTTCGGGGGAGATTACAATGAGCAGTTCTTC. It codes for CASSQENFGGDYNEQFF. The V call is TRBV3-1, the J call TRBJ2-1; a weak D match, TRBD2 (6 bases). The CDR3 length is 17 residues. V was pared by 0 bases and J by 4 bases, with 16 bases between. Looked up from germline, CDR1 is LGHDT and CDR2 is YNNKEL (reference sequence).

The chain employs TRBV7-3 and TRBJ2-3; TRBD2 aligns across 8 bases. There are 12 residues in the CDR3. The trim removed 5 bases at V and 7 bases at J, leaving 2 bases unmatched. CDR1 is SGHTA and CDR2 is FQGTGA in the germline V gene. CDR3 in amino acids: CASSTGGNTQYF. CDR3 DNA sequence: TGTGCCAGCAGCACGGGGGGGAATACGCAGTATTTT.

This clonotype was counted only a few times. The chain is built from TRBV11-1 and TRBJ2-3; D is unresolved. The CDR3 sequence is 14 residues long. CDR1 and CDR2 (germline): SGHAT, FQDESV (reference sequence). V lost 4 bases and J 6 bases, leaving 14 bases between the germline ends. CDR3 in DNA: TGTGCCAGCAGCTCCCTAGGCCACGGGGATACGCAGTATTTT. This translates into CASSSLGHGDTQYF.

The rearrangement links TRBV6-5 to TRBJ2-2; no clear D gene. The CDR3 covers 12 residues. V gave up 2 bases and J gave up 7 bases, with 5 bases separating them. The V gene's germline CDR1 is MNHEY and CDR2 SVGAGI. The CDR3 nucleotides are TGTGCCAGCAGTTACCGTCGCGGGGAGCTGTTTTTT. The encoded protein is CASSYRRGELFF.